This TCR beta chain emerged from a study of blood T cell repertoires in COVID-19. At the level of the study: The samples span acute and convalescent COVID-19 from the United States, Italy and Spain. Nucleic acid was either cDNA or gDNA, and it came from T cells, B-cell-depleted T cells, or PBMCs.

Study processing details: Amplification of reference gene primers was used by the study to estimate nucleated cell counts. TCRdb's copy holds only in-frame clones and misses some; the assay was immunoSEQ multiplex PCR. That table is the source of V, J and clone size, and D and trimming were worked out from the DNA. The data show some 200,000 clones, roughly 84% seen once. V dropped 2 bases and J dropped 9; count of bases not matched to a gene: 8. This CDR3 has 15 amino acids. Germline V lookup: CDR1 MNHEY, CDR2 SVGAGI. The sequence derives from a woman aged 60-75 years who had recovered from COVID-19. The chain uses TRBV6-5 and TRBJ2-1; 9 positions agree with TRBD1. Source material: peripheral blood. For the CDR3, the DNA is TGTGCCAGCAGTTACCCGGTCGGACAGGGGAGTGAGCAGTTCTTC. Amino acid sequence: CASSYPVGQGSEQFF.